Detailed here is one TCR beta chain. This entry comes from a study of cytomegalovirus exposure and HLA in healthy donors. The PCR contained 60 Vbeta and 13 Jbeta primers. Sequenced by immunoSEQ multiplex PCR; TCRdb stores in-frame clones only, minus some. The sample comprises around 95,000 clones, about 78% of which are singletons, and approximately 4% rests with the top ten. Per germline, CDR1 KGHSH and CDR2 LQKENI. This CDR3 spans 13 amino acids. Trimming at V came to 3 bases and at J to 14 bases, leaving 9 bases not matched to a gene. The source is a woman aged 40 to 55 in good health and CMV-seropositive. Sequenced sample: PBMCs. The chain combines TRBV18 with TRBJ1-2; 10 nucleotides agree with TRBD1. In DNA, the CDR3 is TGTGCCAGCTCACCCGGACAGGGGGAGGCTTTAACCTTC. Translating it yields CASSPGQGEALTF.